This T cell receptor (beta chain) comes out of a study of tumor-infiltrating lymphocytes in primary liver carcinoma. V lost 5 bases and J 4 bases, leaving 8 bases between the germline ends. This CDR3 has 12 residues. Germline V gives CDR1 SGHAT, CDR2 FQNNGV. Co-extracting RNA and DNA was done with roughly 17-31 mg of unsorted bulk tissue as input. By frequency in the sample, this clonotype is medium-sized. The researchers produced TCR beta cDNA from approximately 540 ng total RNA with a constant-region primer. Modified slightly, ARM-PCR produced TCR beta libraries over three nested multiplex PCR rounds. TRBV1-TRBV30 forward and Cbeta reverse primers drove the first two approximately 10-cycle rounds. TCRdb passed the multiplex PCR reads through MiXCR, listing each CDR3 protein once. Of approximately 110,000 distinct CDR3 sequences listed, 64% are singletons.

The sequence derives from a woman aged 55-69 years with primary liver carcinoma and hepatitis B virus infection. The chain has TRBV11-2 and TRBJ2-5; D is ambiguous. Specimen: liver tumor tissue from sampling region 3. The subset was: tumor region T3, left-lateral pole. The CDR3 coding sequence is TGTGCCAGCAGCCACCTCACAGAGACCCAGTACTTC. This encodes CASSHLTETQYF.